A single sample gave rise to the 20 T cell receptor beta chains below, sequenced in a study of T cell repertoires in cytomegalovirus infection. In TCRdb, the reads were re-called with MiXCR into one record per CDR3 protein. The sample carries 95,000 to 120,000 distinct CDR3 sequences, about 30% recorded once. These receptors' antigens are unknown. The sample was CD8+ T cells from cultured PBMCs, taken from culture after CMV antigen stimulation. Receptor source: a human donor in good health (CMV status not recorded). Some clones in this sample may be carry-over from other donors' samples.

This chain joins TRBV7-8 and TRBJ1-1; D gene uncertain. This CDR3 is 13 amino acids long. Trimming left V 0 bases short and J 10 bases short, with 12 bases between. Germline-derived CDR1 and CDR2 are SGHVS and FQNEAQ. In DNA form, the CDR3 reads TGTGCCAGCAGCTTAGCGCCAAGGGAAGGAGCTTTCTTT. The encoded protein is CASSLAPREGAFF.

This clonotype appeared a few times. The chain has TRBV12-3 or TRBV12-4 and TRBJ2-7; D ambiguous. The V gene lost 3 bases and the J gene lost 5 bases, with 17 bases spanning the gap. The CDR3 has 15 amino acids. CDR3 coding DNA: TGTGCCAGCAGTTTTTTCCCCCAGAGCAGCAACGAGCAGTACTTC. Translated: CASSFFPQSSNEQYF.

J is TRBJ1-4 and V is TRBV19; D is perhaps TRBD1 (6 bases). The CDR3 consists of 13 residues. The V end was cut by 8 bases, the J end by 4 bases, with 11 bases between. CDR1 is LNHDA and CDR2 is SQIVND in the germline V gene (reference sequence). CDR3 sequence (DNA): TGTGCCAGTTCAGGGGCCGTTAATGAAAAACTGTTTTTT. Protein sequence: CASSGAVNEKLFF. Combining the CDR3 with reference TRBV19 and TRBJ1-4 gives the whole variable domain DGGITQSPKYLFRKEGQNVTLSCEQNLNHDAMYWYRQDPGQGLRLIYYSQIVNDFQKGDIAEGYSVSREKKESFPLTVTSAQKNPTAFYLCASSGAVNEKLFFGSGTQLSVL.

There are a few counts of this clonotype. The V gene is TRBV27, the J gene TRBJ2-7; D possibly corresponds to TRBD2 (6 bases). Between the trimmed V and J ends, which lost 0 bases and 0 bases, there was a span of 9 bases. This CDR3 region has 15 residues. Germline V gives CDR1 MNHEY, CDR2 SMNVEV (reference sequence). CDR3 in DNA: TGTGCCAGCAGTTTATCATCCGGGAGCTCCTACGAGCAGTACTTC. Protein sequence: CASSLSSGSSYEQYF.

As for this clonotype: One end of the junction fails to match germline, which may point to a read error. This chain connects TRBV20-1 to TRBJ1-2, with D possibly matching TRBD1 (5 bases). Germline V CDR1 and CDR2: DFQATT, SNEGSKA (reference sequence). The CDR3 sequence is 12 residues long. The CDR3 DNA sequence: TGCAGTGGACGGAATGGGACCCACTATGTGGCCTTC. This encodes CSGRNGTHYVAF.

The chain carries TRBV11-2 and TRBJ2-3, with 8 bases matching TRBD2. This CDR3 is 15 amino acids long. V gave up 5 bases and J gave up 0 bases; unmatched junction bases: 4. CDR1 and CDR2 (germline): SGHAT, FQNNGV. CDR3 DNA sequence: TGTGCCAGCAGCCCCGGGGGGGTTAGCACAGATACGCAGTATTTT. This encodes CASSPGGVSTDTQYF.

The chain's CDR3 is CASSSPGDDTEAFF. The CDR3 nucleotides read TGCGCCAGCAGCTCGCCGGGGGATGACACTGAAGCTTTCTTT. The rearrangement links TRBV5-1 to TRBJ1-1; perhaps TRBD1 as D (5 bases). Germline V gene lookup returns CDR1 SGHRS and CDR2 YFSETQ. The CDR3 contains 14 residues. With 3 bases removed from V and 3 bases from J, the gap between germline ends came to 12 bases.

This clonotype came up a few times. V and J are TRBV27 and TRBJ1-1; a weak D match, TRBD1 (6 bases). V dropped 6 bases and J dropped 8 bases, with 19 bases sitting between them. The CDR3 is made up of 14 amino acids. Germline CDR1 MNHEY, CDR2 SMNVEV (reference sequence). The CDR3 nucleotides are TGTGCCAGCAGCCAGGGCGGGGGCTCTGCAGAAGCTTTCTTT. Translated, it gives CASSQGGGSAEAFF.

CDR3 sequence reads: CASSPWDRGFEAFF. DNA for the CDR3: TGTGCCAGTAGTCCCTGGGACAGGGGATTTGAAGCTTTCTTT. This chain uses TRBV19 with TRBJ1-1; TRBD1 agrees at 10 bases. Trimming removed 5 bases from V and 7 bases from J; junction bases left unmatched: 7. This CDR3 is built from 14 residues. CDR1 LNHDA and CDR2 SQIVND come from the germline V gene (reference sequence). Together with reference TRBV19 and TRBJ1-1, the CDR3 gives the full variable domain: DGGITQSPKYLFRKEGQNVTLSCEQNLNHDAMYWYRQDPGQGLRLIYYSQIVNDFQKGDIAEGYSVSREKKESFPLTVTSAQKNPTAFYLCASSPWDRGFEAFFGQGTRLTVV.

J is TRBJ2-5 and V is TRBV7-6, with D perhaps TRBD2 (5 bases). The V end lost 0 bases, the J end lost 2 bases, and 16 bases lay between the germline ends. Germline loops: CDR1 SGHVS, CDR2 FNYEAQ. The CDR3 runs 17 residues. The CDR3 coding sequence is TGTGCCAGCAGCTTAGCGCTAACCCTAGCTTGGCAAGAGACCCAGTACTTC. Its protein is CASSLALTLAWQETQYF.

In this sample, this clonotype turned up a few times. The chain links TRBV4-1 to TRBJ1-4; 10 nucleotides align to TRBD1. The CDR3 contains 19 residues. V lost 4 bases, J lost 1 base, and 12 bases stayed unmatched. Per germline, CDR1 MGHRA and CDR2 YSYEKL. This CDR3 is CASSPGTGELLVTNEKLFF. The CDR3 DNA follows: TGCGCCAGCAGCCCCGGGACAGGGGAATTGTTGGTAACTAATGAAAAACTGTTTTTT.

V and J are TRBV6-9 and TRBJ2-4; weak D call: TRBD2 (5 bases). Trimming cost V 4 bases and J 0 bases, with 13 bases left between them. The CDR3 spans 16 residues. The V gene's germline CDR1 is MNHGY and CDR2 SVAAGI. The CDR3 DNA reads TGTGCCAGCAGTTCTGAGGGTGATCTAGCCAAAAACATTCAGTACTTC. Its translation is CASSSEGDLAKNIQYF.

This clonotype has just a few counts. The chain carries TRBV6-1 and TRBJ2-7, with D perhaps matching TRBD1 (5 bases). Germline CDR1 MNHNS, CDR2 SASEGT. The CDR3 is made up of 15 amino acids. V lost 7 bases, J lost 7 bases, and 23 bases lay in between. CDR3 amino acids: CASIPTALFDYEQYF. The DNA of the CDR3 is TGTGCCAGCATCCCGACAGCTCTATTCGATTATGAGCAGTACTTC.

This clonotype was detected only a few times. The chain combines TRBV20-1 with TRBJ2-2; 9 bases are a match to TRBD2. Germline lookup yields CDR1 DFQATT and CDR2 SNEGSKA (reference sequence). The J segment lost 3 bases and the V segment lost 0 bases, leaving 5 bases of the junction unmatched. This CDR3 has 16 residues. The CDR3 DNA reads as TGCAGTGCTAGAGACGTACGCGGGGGGGACACCGGGGAGCTGTTTTTT. Its protein is CSARDVRGGDTGELFF.

The CDR3 reads CASSDTSGSYEQYF. Here the CDR3 DNA reads TGTGCCAGCAGTGACACTTCGGGATCCTACGAGCAGTACTTC. This sequence joins TRBV6-4 and TRBJ2-7, with D perhaps TRBD2 (5 bases). Germline CDR1 MRHNA, CDR2 SNTAGT. This CDR3 has 14 amino acids. The ends were cut back, 2 bases at V and 1 base at J, with 9 bases in the middle.

The V and J genes are TRBV6-5 and TRBJ2-7, with D possibly being TRBD1 (6 bases). The CDR3 is 16 amino acids. V was cut by 0 bases and J by 3 bases, with 15 bases left in between. Germline V gene sequence: CDR1 MNHEY, CDR2 SVGAGI. CDR3 bases: TGTGCCAGCAGTTACTCAGGACAGTTTCGTGACTACGAGCAGTACTTC. It yields the protein CASSYSGQFRDYEQYF.

The rearrangement links TRBV7-2 to TRBJ1-1; D is perhaps TRBD1 (6 bases). Trimming took 2 bases from V and 1 from J, leaving 11 bases between them. This CDR3 has 15 residues. Germline CDR1 reads SGHTA; CDR2 reads FQGNSA. The CDR3 loop is CASSLSATGNTEAFF. CDR3 bases: TGTGCCAGCAGCTTAAGCGCGACAGGGAACACTGAAGCTTTCTTT.

The chain carries TRBV14 and TRBJ1-1; tentatively, D is TRBD1 (5 bases). Trimming pared 4 bases from V and 0 bases from J, leaving 15 bases between. Germline-derived CDR1 and CDR2 are SGHDN and FVKESK. The CDR3 is made up of 16 amino acids. Here the CDR3 reads CASSPVAGLMNTEAFF. CDR3 nucleotide sequence: TGTGCCAGCAGCCCCGTGGCGGGACTGATGAACACTGAAGCTTTCTTT.

V usage is TRBV7-9 and J usage is TRBJ2-7; maybe TRBD1 (6 bases). Germline values: CDR1 SEHNR, CDR2 FQNEAQ (reference sequence). With 4 bases removed from V and 3 bases from J, the gap between germline ends came to 13 bases. This CDR3 is 14 amino acids long. The CDR3 here is CASSSKDRRYEQYF. The CDR3 DNA reads TGTGCCAGCAGCTCCAAAGACAGGCGCTACGAGCAGTACTTC.

This clonotype was detected many times. V is TRBV4-1 and J is TRBJ2-2, with D unresolved. This CDR3 region has 12 residues. Germline lookup yields CDR1 MGHRA and CDR2 YSYEKL. The V and J ends lost 0 bases and 6 bases respectively, with 2 bases between them. CDR3 residues: CASSQDAGELFF. The CDR3 coding sequence is TGCGCCAGCAGCCAAGACGCCGGGGAGCTGTTTTTT.